Sequencing of this T cell receptor beta chain was carried out in a study of cytomegalovirus exposure and HLA in healthy donors. Broader study findings: Per a prior analysis, the majority of TCR beta V segments were productive roughly 87% or roughly 30% of the time. A later analysis linked 16,951 TCR beta sequences to HLA alleles at 0.05 false discovery rate. Per published reports, the classifier diagnosed cytomegalovirus status with high specificity and sensitivity. Cytomegalovirus association was assigned to about 150 TCR beta chains.

To note about this clone: Its antigen is unidentified.

CDR3 length equals 11 residues. The V and J ends lost 5 bases and 3 bases respectively, with 6 bases between them. CDR1 is SGHRS, CDR2 YFSETQ, per germline. The PCR used 60 Vbeta and 13 Jbeta primers. Using immunoSEQ multiplex PCR, the repertoire was profiled, and TCRdb retains in-frame clones only, with some absent. The data show 100,000 to 120,000 clones, with over 75% seen just once and roughly 9.2% held by the top ten. The sequenced sample was PBMCs. The V gene is TRBV5-1, the J gene TRBJ2-7; D call uncertain. This clonotype was sampled from a middle-aged woman in good health and CMV-seropositive. In nucleotides, the CDR3 is TGCGCCAGCAGACAAAACTACGAGCAGTACTTC. Its protein is CASRQNYEQYF.